The entry that follows covers one TCR beta chain sequence. Its antigen is unidentified. The data are from a study of T cell repertoires in cytomegalovirus infection. About the study: CMV epitopes, recently identified HLA-C-restricted and well-studied HLA-B-restricted, were used. Public TCR beta signatures were indicative of both CMV infection and a matching HLA type.

Trimming cost V 6 bases and J 5 bases; bases outside gene matches: 7. The CDR3 has 15 residues. Germline V lookup: CDR1 SGHVT, CDR2 SQSDAQ. Study-wide results and limits: HLA-C-restricted CMV-specific TCR beta clonotypes were dominant in the ex vivo response.

MiXCR, run by TCRdb on the reads, gives a single entry per CDR3 protein. The profile shows about 470,000 distinct CDR3 sequences, roughly 46% of them singletons. The chain joins TRBV7-4 to TRBJ2-1, with 10 positions matching TRBD2. The material sequenced was cultured PBMCs, taken from culture after CMV antigen stimulation. This receptor was obtained from a human donor in good health (CMV status not recorded). Some clones in this sample may be carry-over from other donors' samples. CDR3 in DNA: TGTGCCAGCAGGCCGGGACTAGCGTCACACAATGAGCAGTTCTTC. This translates into CASRPGLASHNEQFF. The full variable domain, completed using reference TRBV7-4 and TRBJ2-1, is GAGVSQSPRYKVAKRGRDVALRCDSISGHVTLYWYRQTLGQGSEVLTYSQSDAQRDKSGRPSGRFSAERPERSVSTLKIQRTEQGDSAVYLCASRPGLASHNEQFFGPGTRLTVL.